Reported below is one TCR beta chain. Its antigen is unidentified. This specimen belongs to a study of OX40 agonist ivuxolimab in advanced cancers. About the study: Partial responses were achieved by three patients: one hepatocellular carcinoma, two cutaneous melanoma. Study-level results: Doses of 0.1 to 3.0 mg/kg were accompanied by clonal expansion of CD4+ and CD8+ blood T cells by week 6.

Only in-frame clones appear in the TCRdb table, and some are missing; sequencing was by immunoSEQ multiplex PCR. This table has 70,000 to 95,000 clones, roughly nine tenths appearing once. Autoimmune disease history or systemic immunosuppression barred patients. CDR3 length equals 15 residues. Trimming stripped 3 bases from V and 7 bases from J, with 16 bases between. From germline, CDR1 is MDHEN and CDR2 SYDVKM. The chain combines TRBV28 with TRBJ1-5; tentative D call: TRBD1 (5 bases). The receptor's source is an adult with an advanced solid tumor such as melanoma, head and neck, liver or kidney cancer. The specimen was CD4+ or CD8+ T cells sorted from blood, collected in a trial of the OX40 agonist ivuxolimab. The CDR3 nucleotides are TGTGCCAGCAGTTTTTCCGGGCCAAGGGGACAGCCCCAGCATTTT. Its translation is CASSFSGPRGQPQHF.